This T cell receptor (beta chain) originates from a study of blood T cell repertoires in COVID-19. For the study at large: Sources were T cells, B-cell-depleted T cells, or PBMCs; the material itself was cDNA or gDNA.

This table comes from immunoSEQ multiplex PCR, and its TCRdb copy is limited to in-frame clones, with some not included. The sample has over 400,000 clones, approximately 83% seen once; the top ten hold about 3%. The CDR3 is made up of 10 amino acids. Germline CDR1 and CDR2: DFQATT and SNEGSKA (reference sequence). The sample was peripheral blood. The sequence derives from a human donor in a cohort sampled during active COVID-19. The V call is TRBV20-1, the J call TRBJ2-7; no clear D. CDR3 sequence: CSSGWLEQYF. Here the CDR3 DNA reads TGCTCCTCAGGATGGCTAGAGCAGTACTTC.